The T cell receptor (beta chain) under discussion was sequenced for a study of neurological immune-mediated disorders. As concerns this clonotype: Its antigen is unidentified.

Overall study findings and caveats: The absence of any CDR3 amino acid sequence shared by expanded clones across subjects suggests that repertoires were private in all groups.

The CDR3 length is 17 residues. V was shortened by 4 bases and J by 4 bases, with 20 bases between the two germline ends. CDR1 SGHVS and CDR2 FNYEAQ come from the germline V gene. MiXCR, run by TCRdb on the 5' RACE reads, gives a single entry per CDR3 protein. The repertoire holds about 46,000 distinct CDR3 sequences, with 2.5% to 3.5% as singletons. The TCR comes from a woman in her forties or fifties with multiple sclerosis. The sequenced sample was PBMCs. The rearrangement uses TRBV7-6 and TRBJ2-1; D gene ambiguous. The CDR3 nucleotides read TGTGCCAGCAGCTCTTCTGTGAACATTGTGGCTTACAATGAGCAGTTCTTC. It codes for CASSSSVNIVAYNEQFF.